The next 10 T cell receptor beta chains were all read from a single sample in a study of cytomegalovirus exposure and HLA in healthy donors. Researchers ran the PCR with 60 Vbeta and 13 Jbeta primers. Profiled with immunoSEQ multiplex PCR; TCRdb holds only in-frame clones, not every one. Seen here are about 180,000 clones, roughly 80% observed once, and the top ten hold 1.3% to 1.5%. Sequenced input: PBMCs. The source of these receptors is a girl under 18 in good health and CMV-seropositive.

DNA of the CDR3: TGTGCCAGCAGCCTAGCAGGGGCCTTAGTCTCCTACGAGCAGTACTTC. It codes for CASSLAGALVSYEQYF. This chain joins TRBV28 and TRBJ2-7; weak D call: TRBD1 (6 bases). Germline-derived CDR1 and CDR2 are MDHEN and SYDVKM. There are 16 residues in the CDR3. V lost 6 bases to trimming and J lost 0 bases, with 18 bases between them.

This clone was seen more than once but under ten times. This chain links TRBV18 with TRBJ2-7; TRBD2 matches at 13 bases. The CDR3 runs to 14 residues. Germline V lookup: CDR1 KGHSH, CDR2 LQKENI. J lost 3 bases, V lost 8 bases, and 4 bases had no gene match. This CDR3 reads CASGRTSGSYEQYF. CDR3 bases: TGTGCCAGCGGAAGGACTAGCGGGAGCTACGAGCAGTACTTC.

The rearrangement links TRBV6-1 to TRBJ1-3; D is unclear. Trimming removed 8 bases from V and 1 base from J, with 9 bases in between. Germline V gives CDR1 MNHNS, CDR2 SASEGT. CDR3 length: 13 amino acids. CDR3 DNA sequence: TGTGCCAGCCGAGTCCGATCTGGAAACACCATATATTTT. Amino acids: CASRVRSGNTIYF.

This chain joins TRBV4-1 and TRBJ1-2, with D tentatively TRBD1 (6 bases). This CDR3 is built from 17 residues. Germline V gives CDR1 MGHRA, CDR2 YSYEKL. Between the trimmed V and J ends, which lost 4 bases and 1 base, there was a span of 19 bases. The CDR3 protein is CASSPRPYRTDNYGYTF. CDR3 nucleotides: TGCGCCAGCAGCCCCCGCCCATACCGGACAGATAACTATGGCTACACCTTC.

CDR3 in amino acids: CASSNRVDTGELFF. The CDR3 DNA reads as TGTGCCAGCAGCAACAGGGTGGACACCGGGGAGCTGTTTTTT. This sequence joins TRBV6-5 and TRBJ2-2; D perhaps matches TRBD1 (6 bases). The CDR3 spans 14 residues. Germline CDR1 reads MNHEY; CDR2 reads SVGAGI. V was shortened by 6 bases and J by 3 bases, with 11 bases between the two germline ends.

This clone has a handful of counts. This chain connects TRBV11-3 to TRBJ2-5, with 8 positions matching TRBD1. CDR3 length: 12 amino acids. The germline V gene encodes CDR1 SGHNT and CDR2 YENEEA. V trimming: 5 bases; J trimming: 9 bases; junction bases outside the gene matches: 5. The CDR3 coding sequence is TGTGCCAGCAGCAGAACAGGGGGACCCCAGTACTTC. It yields the protein CASSRTGGPQYF.

This chain links TRBV10-3 with TRBJ2-1; 11 nucleotides match TRBD2. After removal of 8 bases from V and 4 bases from J, the junction contained 1 base not matched to a gene. This CDR3 is built from 13 residues. In germline, CDR1 is ENHRY, CDR2 SYGVKD. The CDR3 here is CAIGTSGYNEQFF. The CDR3 DNA sequence: TGTGCCATCGGGACTAGCGGATACAATGAGCAGTTCTTC.

The gene calls are TRBV27 and TRBJ2-1; tentatively, D is TRBD2 (6 bases). This CDR3 is built from 13 residues. Looked up from germline, CDR1 is MNHEY and CDR2 is SMNVEV (reference sequence). Between the trimmed V and J ends, which lost 0 bases and 10 bases, there was a span of 10 bases. This chain's CDR3 is CASSLSAGNEQFF. As DNA, the CDR3 is TGTGCCAGCAGTTTATCGGCGGGGAACGAGCAGTTCTTC.

CDR3 region: CASSDFQGVYNEQFF. The CDR3 DNA follows: TGTGCCAGCAGTGATTTTCAAGGGGTTTACAATGAGCAGTTCTTC. This chain uses TRBV2 with TRBJ2-1, with a weak D call TRBD1 (5 bases). CDR1 is SNHLY and CDR2 is FYNNEI in the germline V gene. V lost 3 bases and J 4 bases, leaving 13 bases between the germline ends. The length of the CDR3 is 15 residues.

This clone was picked up a small number of times. CDR3 sequence reads: CASRPYSNQPQHF. As DNA, the CDR3 is TGTGCCAGCAGGCCCTATAGCAATCAGCCCCAGCATTTT. V usage is TRBV6-1 and J usage is TRBJ1-5; D uncertain. The CDR3 length is 13 residues. CDR1 is MNHNS and CDR2 is SASEGT in the germline V gene. V was clipped by 6 bases and J by 0 bases, with 6 bases between them.